These 30 T cell receptor beta chains were sequenced from one sample in a study of blood T cell repertoires in COVID-19 (TCRdb year 2020). Receptors were amplified or captured by the immunoSEQ multiplex PCR assay. TCRdb carries this immuneACCESS record with in-frame sequences only. Its versions omit some clonotypes, under half of them owing to an unresolved V gene in the studies checked, with the rest unexplained. In all, the sample holds 40,000 to 50,000 clones, and approximately 85% of those were seen once. Less than 2.5% of the sample goes to the ten largest clones. Sequenced: peripheral blood. The receptors shown here come from a woman between 55 and 75 years old with acute or convalescent COVID-19.

This clone was counted once. The J gene is TRBJ1-2, the V gene TRBV27; a weak D match, TRBD1 (6 bases). The germline gives CDR1 MNHEY, CDR2 SMNVEV (reference sequence). V was pared by 5 bases and J by 7 bases, with 17 bases between. The CDR3 sequence is 14 residues long. CDR3 DNA sequence: TGTGCCAGCAGTCGGGGGGGCTCTTTGGGTGGCTACACCTTC. Amino acid sequence: CASSRGGSLGGYTF.

The chain is built from TRBV19 and TRBJ1-1, with TRBD1 as a possible D gene (5 bases). The CDR3 extends over 15 amino acids. Germline V gene data show CDR1 as LNHDA and CDR2 as SQIVND (reference sequence). Between the trimmed V and J ends, which lost 0 bases and 2 bases, there was a span of 10 bases. CDR3 in DNA: TGTGCCAGTAGTATAGATCGGGGGGACAACACTGAAGCTTTCTTT. Protein sequence: CASSIDRGDNTEAFF.

The table lists this clone with a count of one. The V gene is TRBV24-1, the J gene TRBJ2-5, with D maybe TRBD2 (6 bases). The CDR3 loop spans 14 amino acids. Germline lookup yields CDR1 KGHDR and CDR2 SFDVKD. Trimming removed 4 bases from V and 1 base from J, with 9 bases in between. The CDR3 region is CATSDSGLQETQYF. CDR3 nucleotides: TGTGCCACCAGTGACTCGGGACTCCAAGAGACCCAGTACTTC.

This clone was counted once. V and J are TRBV5-1 and TRBJ1-1; D is undetermined. With 2 bases removed from V and 1 base from J, the gap between germline ends came to 9 bases. The CDR3 loop spans 14 amino acids. Germline V gene data show CDR1 as SGHRS and CDR2 as YFSETQ. This CDR3 reads CASSLETRNTEAFF. CDR3 in DNA: TGCGCCAGCAGCTTAGAGACAAGGAACACTGAAGCTTTCTTT.

The rearrangement links TRBV5-1 to TRBJ2-7, with no clear D. Germline CDR1 and CDR2: SGHRS and YFSETQ. This CDR3 has 14 residues. With 7 bases removed from V and 0 bases from J, the gap between germline ends came to 14 bases. The CDR3 spells CASRPTPSSYEQYF. As DNA, the CDR3 is TGCGCCAGCCGACCGACACCCAGCTCCTACGAGCAGTACTTC.

The V and J genes are TRBV19 and TRBJ1-5, with 9 bases lining up with TRBD1. CDR3 length equals 12 residues. Looked up from germline, CDR1 is LNHDA and CDR2 is SQIVND (reference sequence). After removal of 8 bases from V and 5 bases from J, the junction contained 1 base not matched to a gene. CDR3: CASWDRDQPQHF. In DNA form, the CDR3 reads TGTGCCAGTTGGGACAGGGATCAGCCCCAGCATTTT.

V is TRBV12-5 and J is TRBJ1-1, with TRBD1 matching 7 bases. The CDR3 runs 15 residues. J was trimmed by 1 base and V by 9 bases; bases with no gene match: 11. Germline V lookup: CDR1 LGHNT, CDR2 FRNRAP. The CDR3 is CASMIGGPSNTEAFF. The CDR3 coding sequence is TGTGCTAGCATGATAGGGGGCCCGTCGAACACTGAAGCTTTCTTT.

The rearrangement joins TRBV5-5 to TRBJ1-5; no clear D gene. This CDR3 has 15 amino acids. Germline-derived CDR1 and CDR2 are SGHKS and YYEKEE (reference sequence). V gave up 1 base and J gave up 1 base, with 9 bases separating them. CDR3 in DNA: TGTGCCAGCAGCTTGCAGGTATCGAGCAATCAGCCCCAGCATTTT. Translation: CASSLQVSSNQPQHF.

The V gene is TRBV11-2, the J gene TRBJ1-1; the D gene is possibly TRBD1 (5 bases). The CDR3 sequence is 15 residues long. Per germline, CDR1 SGHAT and CDR2 FQNNGV. V was cut by 0 bases and J by 7 bases, with 15 bases left in between. In DNA form, the CDR3 reads TGTGCCAGCAGCTTAGATGGCAGTCAGGGAGGTGAAGCTTTCTTT. This gives the protein CASSLDGSQGGEAFF.

The chain has TRBV12-3 or TRBV12-4 and TRBJ1-1; D remains unclear. The V end was cut by 6 bases, the J end by 3 bases, with 8 bases between. This CDR3 region has 12 residues. CDR3 nucleotides: TGTGCCAGCAGCTTTATCGACACTGAAGCTTTCTTT. It is translated as CASSFIDTEAFF.

The genes are TRBV3-1 (or the pseudogene TRBV3-2) and TRBJ2-1; 14 bases fit TRBD2. Looked up from germline, CDR1 is LGHDT and CDR2 is YNNKEL (reference sequence). With 4 bases clipped from V and 6 bases from J, the junction kept 5 bases outside the gene matches. The CDR3 covers 16 residues. Here the CDR3 reads CASSLQTSGRGNEQFF. The CDR3, as DNA: TGTGCCAGCAGCCTCCAGACTAGCGGGAGGGGCAATGAGCAGTTCTTC.

The chain recombines TRBV2 with TRBJ1-5; 10 nucleotides align to TRBD1. The CDR3 sequence is 16 residues long. Germline loops: CDR1 SNHLY, CDR2 FYNNEI. V lost 6 bases, J lost 2 bases, and 7 bases stayed unmatched. CDR3 residues: CASRAGQGSGNQPQHF. Here the CDR3 DNA reads TGTGCCAGCAGGGCGGGACAGGGGTCCGGCAATCAGCCCCAGCATTTT.

This clone was detected once. V and J are TRBV23-1 and TRBJ1-1, with a tentative D call TRBD1 (6 bases). TRBV23-1 is filed as an ORF, its function uncertain. CDR3 length: 16 residues. Trimming took 4 bases from V and 4 from J, leaving 19 bases between them. CDR3 loop: CASSPLSEGVRTEAFF. The CDR3 DNA sequence: TGCGCCAGCAGTCCCCTCTCTGAGGGGGTCCGCACTGAAGCTTTCTTT.

The rearrangement links TRBV5-1 to TRBJ2-1; 10 bases are shared with TRBD2. The V and J ends lost 2 bases and 4 bases, in that order; junction bases with no gene match: 6. The CDR3 length is 16 residues. CDR1 and CDR2 (germline): SGHRS, YFSETQ. CDR3 nucleotides: TGCGCCAGCAGCTTCGCCCGGACTAGCGGATACAATGAGCAGTTCTTC. As protein: CASSFARTSGYNEQFF.

This sequence joins TRBV15 and TRBJ1-2; no clear D. The CDR3 has 13 amino acids. V shed 0 bases and J shed 5 bases, with 7 bases lying between them. The germline V gene has CDR1 LNHNV and CDR2 YYDKDF (reference sequence). CDR3 coding DNA: TGTGCCACCAGCAGAGATACCGGGTATGGCTACACCTTC. Its protein is CATSRDTGYGYTF.

In the case of this clone: One end of the junction is discordant with germline, which a read error may explain. Other DNA sequences of this sample code for an identical CDR3. V gene TRBV19 combines with J gene TRBJ1-5; 8 bases line up with TRBD1. The CDR3 sequence is 13 residues long. Germline loops: CDR1 LNHDA, CDR2 SQIVND (reference sequence). In DNA, the CDR3 is TGCGCCAGTTGGGACAGGACAAATCAGCCCCAGCATTTT. Its protein product is CASWDRTNQPQHF.

The V gene is TRBV6-6, the J gene TRBJ2-1; 7 positions agree with TRBD1. Germline V lookup: CDR1 MNHNY, CDR2 SVGAGI (reference sequence). V trimming: 6 bases; J trimming: 7 bases; junction bases outside the gene matches: 9. The CDR3 runs to 14 residues. The DNA of the CDR3 is TGTGCCAGCAGGAAACAGGGACAGTCAAATGAGCAGTTCTTC. The encoded protein is CASRKQGQSNEQFF.

The gene calls are TRBV9 and TRBJ2-5; 13 bases align to TRBD2. With V trimmed by 3 bases and J by 5 bases, 4 bases remained unmatched. Germline loops: CDR1 SGDLS, CDR2 YYNGEE. The CDR3 sequence is 15 residues long. CDR3 sequence reads: CASSAGTSGVETQYF. DNA for the CDR3: TGTGCCAGCAGCGCGGGGACTAGCGGGGTGGAGACCCAGTACTTC.

V and J are TRBV7-2 and TRBJ1-1; 7 nucleotides agree with TRBD1. With 5 bases clipped from V and 5 bases from J, the junction kept 5 bases outside the gene matches. This CDR3 spans 13 amino acids. CDR1 and CDR2 from the germline V gene are SGHTA and FQGNSA. CDR3 loop: CASSGHRGTEAFF. The CDR3 DNA follows: TGTGCCAGCAGCGGGCACAGGGGAACTGAAGCTTTCTTT.

J is TRBJ1-1 and V is TRBV5-1; D remains unclear. CDR3 length: 14 amino acids. CDR1 is SGHRS, CDR2 YFSETQ, per germline. The ends were cut back, 4 bases at V and 7 bases at J, with 17 bases in the middle. CDR3 protein: CASSPARGAREAFF. CDR3 DNA: TGCGCCAGCAGCCCAGCACGGGGAGCTCGTGAAGCTTTCTTT.

V and J are TRBV5-1 and TRBJ2-5; 8 bases match TRBD2. This CDR3 has 15 amino acids. Germline V lookup: CDR1 SGHRS, CDR2 YFSETQ. Trimming cost V 6 bases and J 3 bases; bases outside gene matches: 10. CDR3 nucleotides: TGCGCCAGCACCCCGGGGAGCGGGGGAAAAGAGACCCAGTACTTC. Amino acids: CASTPGSGGKETQYF.

This CDR3 reads CASSFGYGGYEQYF. DNA for the CDR3: TGTGCCAGCAGCTTTGGCTACGGCGGCTACGAGCAGTACTTC. The chain couples TRBV7-2 to TRBJ2-7; D ambiguous. CDR3 length: 14 amino acids. Between the trimmed V and J ends, which lost 3 bases and 3 bases, there was a span of 12 bases. Germline values: CDR1 SGHTA, CDR2 FQGNSA. Looking up the rest from reference TRBV7-2 and TRBJ2-7 gives the full variable domain: GAGVSQSPSNKVTEKGKDVELRCDPISGHTALYWYRQSLGQGLEFLIYFQGNSAPDKSGLPSDRFSAERTGGSVSTLTIQRTQQEDSAVYLCASSFGYGGYEQYFGPGTRLTVT.

This clone has only a few counts. V usage is TRBV7-9 and J usage is TRBJ1-1, with D tentatively TRBD1 (6 bases). V was trimmed by 5 bases and J by 1 base, leaving 8 bases between them. This CDR3 region has 13 residues. Germline V gene data show CDR1 as SEHNR and CDR2 as FQNEAQ (reference sequence). DNA for the CDR3: TGTGCCAGCAGCAAACAGGGGAACACTGAAGCTTTCTTT. Translating gives CASSKQGNTEAFF.

This chain joins TRBV3-1 (or the pseudogene TRBV3-2) and TRBJ2-4, with D perhaps matching TRBD1 (5 bases). Trimming stripped 2 bases from V and 0 bases from J, with 14 bases between. Germline CDR1 LGHDT, CDR2 YNNKEL (reference sequence). The CDR3 contains 17 residues. The CDR3 DNA is TGTGCCAGCAGCCAATTAGGATGGGGCTCAGCCAAAAACATTCAGTACTTC. This gives the protein CASSQLGWGSAKNIQYF.

This clone has a handful of counts. J is TRBJ1-4 and V is TRBV28; 8 bases are a match to TRBD1. V lost 0 bases to trimming and J lost 8 bases; unmatched junction nucleotides: 5. The CDR3 extends over 15 amino acids. Germline V CDR1 and CDR2: MDHEN, SYDVKM. The CDR3 protein is CASSLWAGGSEKLFF. CDR3 DNA sequence: TGTGCCAGCAGTTTATGGGCAGGGGGCTCCGAAAAACTGTTTTTT.

V and J are TRBV4-1 and TRBJ2-3; perhaps TRBD1 as D (5 bases). The CDR3 loop spans 16 amino acids. V was pared by 6 bases and J by 4 bases, with 20 bases between. Looked up from germline, CDR1 is MGHRA and CDR2 is YSYEKL. This CDR3 is CASRRQPTTAADTQYF. In nucleotides, the CDR3 is TGCGCCAGCAGGCGACAGCCGACCACAGCCGCAGATACGCAGTATTTT.

This chain joins TRBV6-1 and TRBJ1-2, with 10 bases identical to TRBD1. From germline, CDR1 is MNHNS and CDR2 SASEGT. V was clipped by 0 bases and J by 6 bases; unmatched bases: 1. CDR3 size: 14 residues. CDR3 sequence reads: CASSEAGTGDGYTF. The CDR3 region has the DNA TGTGCCAGCAGTGAAGCAGGGACAGGGGATGGCTACACCTTC.

The rearrangement links TRBV20-1 to TRBJ1-2; maybe TRBD1 (6 bases). CDR3 size: 12 residues. The germline CDR1 and CDR2 sequences are DFQATT and SNEGSKA (reference sequence). Trimming stripped 3 bases from V and 5 bases from J, with 10 bases between. The CDR3 is CSASTGRYGYTF. The CDR3 coding sequence is TGCAGTGCTAGTACAGGGAGATATGGCTACACCTTC.

The rearrangement uses TRBV19 and TRBJ1-2; D may be TRBD1 (5 bases). CDR1 and CDR2 (germline): LNHDA, SQIVND (reference sequence). The CDR3 totals 12 residues. V dropped 3 bases and J dropped 8 bases, with 10 bases sitting between them. The DNA for the CDR3 is TGTGCCAGTAGTATGCAGGGATACGGCTACACCTTC. The encoded protein is CASSMQGYGYTF.

The chain employs TRBV6-5 and TRBJ2-3, with 7 bases lining up with TRBD2. The germline CDR1 and CDR2 sequences are MNHEY and SVGAGI. The CDR3 loop spans 14 amino acids. Germline trimming cut 4 bases from V and 1 base from J; bases unmatched to any gene: 2. The CDR3 reads CASSSAGRTDTQYF. In nucleotides, the CDR3 is TGTGCCAGCAGTTCAGCGGGGCGCACAGATACGCAGTATTTT.